This TCR beta chain stems from a study of blood T cell repertoires in COVID-19. Background on the study: There were acute and convalescent COVID-19 samples, and they came from the United States, Italy and Spain.

Produced via immunoSEQ multiplex PCR; TCRdb's table is partial and in-frame only. Of about 84,000 clones in the sample, approximately 86% were seen once. The sample consisted of peripheral blood. The sequence was collected from a woman older than 75 with acute or convalescent COVID-19.

The CDR3 protein is CASRLGTGNEAFF. Written as DNA, the CDR3 is TGTGCCAGCAGACTAGGGACAGGGAATGAAGCTTTCTTT. V gene TRBV7-9 combines with J gene TRBJ1-1, with 9 bases fitting TRBD1. After removal of 6 bases from V and 7 bases from J, the junction contained 6 bases not matched to a gene. The CDR3 contains 13 residues. The germline V gene has CDR1 SEHNR and CDR2 FQNEAQ (reference sequence).